The 10 T cell receptor beta chains given below trace back to one sample, sequenced in a study of CD4 T cells in relation to SARS-CoV-2 and coronaviruses. Profiling relied on immunoSEQ multiplex PCR, and the TCRdb table lists in-frame clones only, not all of them. The sample lists about 36,000 clones, approximately 80% occurring once. No cognate antigen is known for these TCRs. Sequencing input: memory CD4+ T cells from PBMCs, cultured in vitro. The receptors were sampled from an adult with COVID-19.

The genes are TRBV29-1 and TRBJ2-1; 11 bases match TRBD2. Trimming at V came to 7 bases and at J to 3 bases, leaving 5 bases not matched to a gene. The CDR3 is 14 amino acids. In germline, CDR1 is SQVTM, CDR2 ANQGSEA. This CDR3 is CSAPGLADYNEQFF. The CDR3 region has the DNA TGCAGCGCGCCGGGACTAGCGGACTACAATGAGCAGTTCTTC.

Only a few counts were recorded for this clone. The chain joins TRBV19 to TRBJ2-5; possible D gene TRBD1, 5 bases. Germline V gene lookup returns CDR1 LNHDA and CDR2 SQIVND (reference sequence). The CDR3 totals 14 residues. Trimming pared 3 bases from V and 1 base from J, leaving 9 bases between. The CDR3 here is CASSIRVTQETQYF. The CDR3 DNA sequence: TGTGCCAGTAGTATCAGGGTAACCCAAGAGACCCAGTACTTC.

This clone has a single count. The chain employs TRBV27 and TRBJ2-3, with 10 bases that match TRBD2. V shed 5 bases, J shed 2 bases, and the junction held 10 bases outside the gene matches. The CDR3 is made up of 17 amino acids. Germline loops: CDR1 MNHEY, CDR2 SMNVEV (reference sequence). CDR3 region: CASSDELGTSATDTQYF. For the CDR3, the DNA is TGTGCCAGCAGTGACGAGCTCGGGACTAGCGCCACAGATACGCAGTATTTT.

In its sample, this clone was seen once. The chain is built from TRBV7-9 and TRBJ2-3, with a possible D match to TRBD2 (6 bases). Trimming cost V 2 bases and J 1 base, with 16 bases left between them. In germline, CDR1 is SEHNR, CDR2 FQNEAQ (reference sequence). CDR3 length: 17 residues. As DNA, the CDR3 is TGTGCCAGCAGCTTAAGGGAGCTAGCGAGCCGCACAGATACGCAGTATTTT. It encodes CASSLRELASRTDTQYF.

The rearrangement links TRBV3-1 (or the pseudogene TRBV3-2) to TRBJ1-5; D is undetermined. This CDR3 contains 15 residues. The germline V gene has CDR1 LGHDT and CDR2 YNNKEL (reference sequence). V gave up 0 bases and J gave up 3 bases, with 9 bases separating them. The CDR3 region has the DNA TGTGCCAGCAGCCAAGAGAGTCAGGCCAATCAGCCCCAGCATTTT. Translated, it gives CASSQESQANQPQHF.

This CDR3 reads CASSFTLAGVNTGELFF. The CDR3, as DNA: TGTGCCAGCAGTTTTACACTAGCGGGAGTGAATACCGGGGAGCTGTTTTTT. The rearrangement links TRBV28 to TRBJ2-2, with 11 bases matching TRBD2. There are 17 residues in the CDR3. The trim removed 3 bases at V and 5 bases at J, leaving 8 bases unmatched. The V gene's germline CDR1 is MDHEN and CDR2 SYDVKM.

This clone was observed once. V gene TRBV2 combines with J gene TRBJ1-2; a possible D gene is TRBD1 (6 bases). Germline values: CDR1 SNHLY, CDR2 FYNNEI. The CDR3 is 13 amino acids. The V end lost 4 bases, the J end lost 3 bases, and 9 bases lay between the germline ends. For the CDR3, the DNA is TGTGCCAGCAGTGGGTCAGGGGACTATGGCTACACCTTC. Its translation: CASSGSGDYGYTF.

The chain carries TRBV5-1 and TRBJ1-2; 7 bases are shared with TRBD1. V lost 0 bases, J lost 8 bases, and 4 bases stayed unmatched. The germline gives CDR1 SGHRS, CDR2 YFSETQ. The CDR3 spans 13 residues. For the CDR3, the DNA is TGCGCCAGCAGCTTGGAGGGGGCGAGGGGCTACACCTTC. Its protein is CASSLEGARGYTF.

This clone has just one count. This chain links TRBV7-9 with TRBJ2-1; the D gene is possibly TRBD2 (6 bases). V lost 3 bases and J 7 bases, leaving 13 bases between the germline ends. The CDR3 spans 14 residues. Germline-derived CDR1 and CDR2 are SEHNR and FQNEAQ (reference sequence). CDR3 DNA: TGTGCCAGCAGCTTGGTGGCGGGAAGAAATGAGCAGTTCTTC. It is translated as CASSLVAGRNEQFF.

J is TRBJ2-5 and V is TRBV5-1; TRBD2 aligns across 10 bases. After removal of 6 bases from V and 4 bases from J, the junction contained 9 bases not matched to a gene. Per the germline V gene, CDR1 is SGHRS and CDR2 is YFSETQ. The CDR3 covers 15 residues. In DNA form, the CDR3 reads TGCGCCAGCAATAAAGCGGGAGGGTTTATAGAGACCCAGTACTTC. This translates into CASNKAGGFIETQYF.